The 8 T cell receptor beta chains below were found in one sample sequenced in a study of siplizumab effects on memory and regulatory T cells. Using immunoSEQ multiplex PCR, the repertoire was profiled, and TCRdb retains in-frame clones only, with some absent. Of about 100,000 clones in the sample, less than 95% were seen once. Sequences were obtained from Tregs sorted from blood. These receptors were obtained from a human donor in good health.

The chain couples TRBV6-6 to TRBJ1-2, with TRBD1 matching over 9 bases. The CDR3 runs to 13 residues. Germline CDR1 is MNHNY and CDR2 is SVGAGI (reference sequence). The junction had 5 bases not matched to a gene; V was cut back by 6 bases and J by 6 bases. The CDR3 coding sequence is TGTGCCAGCAGCCGACAGGGGGTCCATGGCTACACCTTC. This sequence encodes CASSRQGVHGYTF.

The genes are TRBV18 and TRBJ2-7; no clear D gene. In germline, CDR1 is KGHSH, CDR2 LQKENI. This CDR3 region has 14 residues. V lost 4 bases to trimming and J lost 0 bases, with 10 bases between them. CDR3 region: CASSRSARSYEQYF. The DNA of the CDR3 is TGTGCCAGCTCACGCTCTGCCCGCTCCTACGAGCAGTACTTC.

This clone was picked up one time. The rearrangement links TRBV6-1 to TRBJ2-5; TRBD1 aligns across 7 bases. Trimming cost V 4 bases and J 3 bases; bases outside gene matches: 11. Per germline, CDR1 MNHNS and CDR2 SASEGT. This CDR3 has 16 amino acids. The CDR3: CASSARTGFCKETQYF. CDR3 bases: TGTGCCAGCAGTGCACGGACAGGCTTTTGTAAAGAGACCCAGTACTTC.

The V call is TRBV5-1, the J call TRBJ2-3; D is ambiguous. Germline V gene data show CDR1 as SGHRS and CDR2 as YFSETQ. This CDR3 region has 14 residues. Trimming cost V 0 bases and J 0 bases, with 5 bases left between them. DNA of the CDR3: TGCGCCAGCAGCTTGGAGAGAAGCACAGATACGCAGTATTTT. Protein: CASSLERSTDTQYF. Variable domain in full (rest from reference TRBV5-1 and TRBJ2-3): KAGVTQTPRYLIKTRGQQVTLSCSPISGHRSVSWYQQTPGQGLQFLFEYFSETQRNKGNFPGRFSGRQFSNSRSEMNVSTLELGDSALYLCASSLERSTDTQYFGPGTRLTVL.

V is TRBV19 and J is TRBJ1-3; no reliable D call. The V and J ends lost 5 bases and 3 bases respectively, with 20 bases between them. The CDR3 is 17 amino acids. Germline V gene lookup returns CDR1 LNHDA and CDR2 SQIVND (reference sequence). The CDR3 region has the DNA TGTGCCAGTAGTCCCCTCTCGATAAGGGCCGGTGGAAACACCATATATTTT. Amino acid sequence: CASSPLSIRAGGNTIYF. Full variable domain (outside the CDR3, taken from reference TRBV19 and TRBJ1-3): DGGITQSPKYLFRKEGQNVTLSCEQNLNHDAMYWYRQDPGQGLRLIYYSQIVNDFQKGDIAEGYSVSREKKESFPLTVTSAQKNPTAFYLCASSPLSIRAGGNTIYFGEGSWLTVV.

This rearrangement joins TRBV28 to TRBJ2-1; tentative D call: TRBD2 (5 bases). The ends were cut back, 6 bases at V and 9 bases at J, with 15 bases in the middle. The CDR3 is made up of 13 amino acids. Looked up from germline, CDR1 is MDHEN and CDR2 is SYDVKM. CDR3 DNA: TGTGCCAGCAGATCGAGCGGTAGAGGTGAGCAGTTCTTC. Translation: CASRSSGRGEQFF.

V and J are TRBV5-6 and TRBJ2-1, with D unresolved. V dropped 4 bases and J dropped 1 base, with 18 bases sitting between them. This CDR3 region has 17 residues. Germline V gives CDR1 SGHDT, CDR2 YYEEEE. In DNA form, the CDR3 reads TGTGCCAGCAGCAAAGTTAGGGTACTGGGGTCCTACAATGAGCAGTTCTTC. Its protein is CASSKVRVLGSYNEQFF.

CDR3 in amino acids: CASGRQGAGELFF. DNA of the CDR3: TGTGCCAGCGGACGTCAGGGAGCGGGGGAGCTGTTTTTT. The chain has TRBV9 and TRBJ2-2; either TRBD1 or TRBD2 may fit D (5 bases each). With 7 bases removed from V and 8 bases from J, the gap between germline ends came to 15 bases. The CDR3 loop spans 13 amino acids. The germline gives CDR1 SGDLS, CDR2 YYNGEE.